A selection of T cell receptor beta chains follows, all from one sample in a study of blood T cell repertoires in COVID-19. TCRdb's copy holds only in-frame clones and misses some; the assay was immunoSEQ multiplex PCR. The sample comprises hundreds of thousands of clones, approximately 78% of which are singletons, and approximately 5% rests with the top ten. Sequencing input: PBMCs or T cells enriched from blood (not recorded which). The receptors shown here come from a man aged 35 to 55 who had been exposed to COVID-19. The CDR3 runs from the conserved cysteine through the conserved F or W. D genes are given only for firm matches. The listing skips clone size in some rows; elsewhere it reads once, few, many or a size class.

>few|TRBJ2-5|TRBV7-9|.|17
CASLDGQGALSRETQYF
TGTGCCAGCCTCGACGGGCAAGGGGCTTTATCAAGAGAGACCCAGTACTTC
>.|TRBJ2-2|TRBV7-3|TRBD2|17
CASSARRTSGPPGELFF
TGTGCCAGCAGCGCTCGCCGGACTAGCGGCCCGCCCGGGGAGCTGTTTTTT
>.|TRBJ1-1|TRBV3-1/TRBV3-2|TRBD1|14
CASSYRTGESEAFF
TGTGCCAGCAGCTACAGGACAGGGGAGTCTGAAGCTTTCTTT
>.|TRBJ1-2|TRBV25-1|.|14
CASSESHNTYGYTF
TGTGCCAGCAGTGAATCGCACAACACATATGGCTACACCTTC
>.|TRBJ2-3|TRBV19|.|15
CASSLQVGAGDTQYF
TGTGCCAGTAGTCTCCAAGTGGGGGCGGGAGATACGCAGTATTTT
>few|TRBJ1-4|TRBV13|TRBD1|14
CASSGDREDEKLFF
TGTGCCAGCAGCGGGGACAGAGAGGATGAAAAACTGTTTTTT
>.|TRBJ1-2|TRBV5-6|.|12
CASSLRVYGYTF
TGTGCCAGCAGCTTACGGGTTTATGGCTACACCTTC
>.|TRBJ2-1|TRBV19|.|13
CASSIDRGNEQFF
TGTGCCAGTAGTATAGATCGGGGGAATGAGCAGTTCTTC
>.|TRBJ1-1|TRBV5-4|.|17
CASSPRGAGALNTEAFF
TGTGCCAGCAGCCCACGGGGAGCAGGGGCCCTGAACACTGAAGCTTTCTTT
>.|TRBJ2-1|TRBV9|.|16
CASSRRVGASYNEQFF
TGTGCCAGCAGCCGTCGGGTAGGGGCTTCCTACAATGAGCAGTTCTTC
>.|TRBJ1-1|TRBV11-3|.|14
CASSVPQKNTEAFF
TGTGCCAGCAGCGTACCACAGAAGAACACTGAAGCTTTCTTT
>.|TRBJ1-4|TRBV12-3/TRBV12-4|TRBD1|13
CASTGQANEKLFF
TGTGCCAGCACGGGACAGGCAAATGAAAAACTGTTTTTT
>few|TRBJ2-7|TRBV3-1/TRBV3-2|.|15
CASSQVGTGTYEQYF
TGTGCCAGCAGCCAAGTGGGTACCGGGACCTACGAGCAGTACTTC